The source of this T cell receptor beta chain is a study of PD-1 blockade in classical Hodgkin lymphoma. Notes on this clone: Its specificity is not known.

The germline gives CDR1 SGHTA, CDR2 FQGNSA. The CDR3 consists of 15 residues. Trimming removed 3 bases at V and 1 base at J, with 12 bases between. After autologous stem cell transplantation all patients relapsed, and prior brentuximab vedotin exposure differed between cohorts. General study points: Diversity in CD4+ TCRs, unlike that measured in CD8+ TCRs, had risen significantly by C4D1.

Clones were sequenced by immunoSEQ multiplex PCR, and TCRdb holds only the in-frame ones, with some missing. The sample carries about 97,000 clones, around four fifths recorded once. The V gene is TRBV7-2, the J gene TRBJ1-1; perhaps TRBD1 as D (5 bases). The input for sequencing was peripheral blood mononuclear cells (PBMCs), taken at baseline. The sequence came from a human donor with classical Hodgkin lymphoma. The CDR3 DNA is TGTGCCAGCAGCTTGGCTGGGGCCACGAACACTGAAGCTTTCTTT. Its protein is CASSLAGATNTEAFF.